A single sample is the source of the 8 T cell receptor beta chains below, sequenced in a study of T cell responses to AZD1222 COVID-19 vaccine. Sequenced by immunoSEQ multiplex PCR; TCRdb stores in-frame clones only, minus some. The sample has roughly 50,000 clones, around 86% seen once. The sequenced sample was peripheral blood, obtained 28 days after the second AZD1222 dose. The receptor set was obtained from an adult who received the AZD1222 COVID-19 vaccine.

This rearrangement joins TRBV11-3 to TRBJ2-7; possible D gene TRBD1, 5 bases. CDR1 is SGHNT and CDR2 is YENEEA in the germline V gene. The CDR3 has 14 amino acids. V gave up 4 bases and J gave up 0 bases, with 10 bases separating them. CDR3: CASSSTALSYEQYF. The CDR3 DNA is TGTGCCAGCAGCTCGACAGCCCTCTCCTACGAGCAGTACTTC.

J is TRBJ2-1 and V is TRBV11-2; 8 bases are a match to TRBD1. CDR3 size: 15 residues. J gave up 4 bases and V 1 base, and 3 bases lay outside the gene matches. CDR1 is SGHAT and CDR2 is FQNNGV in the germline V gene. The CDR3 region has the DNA TGTGCCAGCAGCTTAGGGGACAGGCGATACAATGAGCAGTTCTTC. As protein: CASSLGDRRYNEQFF.

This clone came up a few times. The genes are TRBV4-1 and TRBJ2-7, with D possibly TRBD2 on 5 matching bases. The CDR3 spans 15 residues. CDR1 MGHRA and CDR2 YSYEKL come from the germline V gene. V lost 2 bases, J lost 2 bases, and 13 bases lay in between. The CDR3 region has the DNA TGCGCCAGCAGCCAATTTGGGCTAGCAGCCTACGAGCAGTACTTC. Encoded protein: CASSQFGLAAYEQYF.

CDR3 sequence reads: CASSLAGTGKETQYF. The DNA of the CDR3 is TGCGCCAGCAGCTTGGCCGGGACAGGGAAAGAGACCCAGTACTTC. This chain uses TRBV5-1 with TRBJ2-5, with TRBD1 matching over 9 bases. The trim removed 0 bases at V and 3 bases at J, leaving 3 bases unmatched. Germline CDR1 and CDR2: SGHRS and YFSETQ. The CDR3 is 15 amino acids.

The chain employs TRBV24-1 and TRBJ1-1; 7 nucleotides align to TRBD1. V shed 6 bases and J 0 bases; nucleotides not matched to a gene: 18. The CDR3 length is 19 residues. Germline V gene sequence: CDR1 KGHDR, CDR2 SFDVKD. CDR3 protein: CATSLLPDRVAKMNTEAFF. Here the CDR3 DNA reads TGTGCCACCAGTTTATTACCAGACAGGGTCGCGAAAATGAACACTGAAGCTTTCTTT.

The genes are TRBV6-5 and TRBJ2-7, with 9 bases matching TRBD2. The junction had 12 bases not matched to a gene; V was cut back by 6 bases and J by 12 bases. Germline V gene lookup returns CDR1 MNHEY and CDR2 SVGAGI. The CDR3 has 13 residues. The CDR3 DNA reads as TGTGCCAGCAGCCCGCTGGCGGGAGGGATTCTGTACTTC. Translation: CASSPLAGGILYF.

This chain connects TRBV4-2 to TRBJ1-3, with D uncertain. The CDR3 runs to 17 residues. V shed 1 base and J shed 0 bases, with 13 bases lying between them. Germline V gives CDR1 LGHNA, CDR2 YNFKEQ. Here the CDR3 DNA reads TGTGCCAGCAGCCAAGTGAATGGCGTACGCTCTGGAAACACCATATATTTT. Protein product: CASSQVNGVRSGNTIYF.

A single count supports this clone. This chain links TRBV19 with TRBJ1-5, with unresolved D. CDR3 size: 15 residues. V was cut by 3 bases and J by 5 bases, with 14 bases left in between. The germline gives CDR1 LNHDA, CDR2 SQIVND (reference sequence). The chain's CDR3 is CASSIGQERYQPQHF. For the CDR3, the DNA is TGTGCCAGTAGTATTGGGCAGGAGCGATATCAGCCCCAGCATTTT.